Below, one T cell receptor beta chain is given with its context. The antigen is not known. Looked up from germline, CDR1 is SGHRS and CDR2 is YFSETQ. Trimming removed 4 bases from V and 8 bases from J, with 16 bases in between. The CDR3 sequence is 15 residues long. Profiling relied on immunoSEQ multiplex PCR, and the TCRdb table lists in-frame clones only, not all of them. The sample contains 65,000 to 95,000 clones, less than 95% of which appear only once. These data are taken from a study of OX40 agonist ivuxolimab in advanced cancers. Looking at the study overall: Patients received ivuxolimab, an agonistic anti-OX40 (CD134) antibody. Every 2 weeks, patients got intravenous ivuxolimab at one of six dose levels (0.01-10 mg/kg). Study outcomes and limitations: At 0.1 to 3.0 mg/kg and by week 6, clonal expansion occurred in CD4+ and CD8+ blood T cells.

The J gene is TRBJ2-6, the V gene TRBV5-1; D is unresolved. The clonotype comes from an adult with an advanced solid tumor such as melanoma, head and neck, liver or kidney cancer. The sequencing used CD4+ or CD8+ T cells sorted from blood, collected in a trial of the OX40 agonist ivuxolimab. In DNA form, the CDR3 reads TGCGCCAGCAGCCACAGCCCCCTCGGGTCCAACGTCCTGACTTTC. Protein product: CASSHSPLGSNVLTF.